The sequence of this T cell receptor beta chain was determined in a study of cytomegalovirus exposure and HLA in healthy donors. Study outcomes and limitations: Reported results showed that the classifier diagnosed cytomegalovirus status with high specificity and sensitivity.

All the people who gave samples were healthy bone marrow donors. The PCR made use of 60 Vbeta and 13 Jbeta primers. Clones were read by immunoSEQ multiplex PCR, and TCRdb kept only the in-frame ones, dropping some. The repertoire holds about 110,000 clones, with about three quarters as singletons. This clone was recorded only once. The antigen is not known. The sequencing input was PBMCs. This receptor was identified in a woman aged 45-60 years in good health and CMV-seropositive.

CDR3 loop: CASRGTGAAYGYTF. CDR3 nucleotide sequence: TGTGCCAGCAGGGGGACAGGGGCGGCCTATGGCTACACCTTC. The chain employs TRBV27 and TRBJ1-2; 10 nucleotides agree with TRBD1. Per the germline V gene, CDR1 is MNHEY and CDR2 is SMNVEV (reference sequence). V lost 6 bases to trimming and J lost 4 bases; unmatched junction nucleotides: 5. This CDR3 comprises 14 residues.